This T cell receptor beta chain was sequenced in a study of CD8 T cells in Susac syndrome. Study context: Clinically active disease was present in six of the sequenced Susac syndrome patients. About 8 of these patients were in remission. Intravenous immunoglobulin alone or corticosteroids were being given to patients with Susac syndrome at blood draw, unless they were therapy-naive. Study-level points and caveats: The authors found no clonal expansion in Susac syndrome CD4+ T cell repertoires.

CDR3 length equals 15 residues. The ends lost 2 bases at V and 5 bases at J; junction bases unmatched: 6. Looked up from germline, CDR1 is LGHNA and CDR2 is YNFKEQ. Reverse transcription of roughly 0.5 to 1 ug RNA was performed with random hexamers. TCRdb passed the immunoSEQ multiplex PCR reads through MiXCR, listing each CDR3 protein once. The sample holds 150,000 to 200,000 distinct CDR3 sequences, approximately 96% seen once. About this clonotype itself: Its target is unknown.

The receptor was isolated from a human donor with Susac syndrome. The gene calls are TRBV4-2 and TRBJ2-5, with 9 bases fitting TRBD1. Sample: CD4+ T cells from PBMCs. This chain's CDR3 is CASSQSGTGFETQYF. CDR3 DNA: TGTGCCAGCAGCCAATCGGGGACAGGGTTTGAGACCCAGTACTTC.